This T cell receptor (beta chain) was captured in a study of shared clonotypes between healthy human individuals. V lost 6 bases to trimming and J lost 6 bases, with 12 bases between them. Per the germline V gene, CDR1 is DFQATT and CDR2 is SNEGSKA (reference sequence). The length of the CDR3 is 11 residues. Sequenced by immunoSEQ multiplex PCR; TCRdb stores in-frame clones only, minus some. The table has approximately 1,000,000 clones, around 78% seen once. The clonotype originates from a man aged 18 to 29 in good health. Some clones in this sample may be carry-over from other donors' samples. The chain links TRBV20-1 to TRBJ2-7; no definite D call. Sequencing was carried out using memory CD4+ T cells from PBMCs. Specified subset: CD45RA-negative fraction. The CDR3 loop is CSAPSITEQYF. As DNA, the CDR3 is TGCAGTGCCCCATCTATTACCGAGCAGTACTTC.